Each of the 2 T cell receptor beta chains below was sequenced from the same sample in a study of blood T cell repertoires in COVID-19. The protocol was immunoSEQ multiplex PCR, while the TCRdb copy is restricted to in-frame clones and leaves out a portion. The table includes about 130,000 clones, approximately 77% detected once. Sequenced: peripheral blood. These receptors were obtained from an elderly man with acute or convalescent COVID-19.

The chain links TRBV5-1 to TRBJ1-1, with 11 bases identical to TRBD1. The CDR3 is 16 residues long. Germline loops: CDR1 SGHRS, CDR2 YFSETQ. V shed 4 bases and J 0 bases; nucleotides not matched to a gene: 5. The CDR3 sequence is CASSTPGQGVNTEAFF. The CDR3 coding sequence is TGCGCCAGCAGCACACCGGGACAGGGGGTGAACACTGAAGCTTTCTTT.

This chain connects TRBV25-1 to TRBJ2-2; no clear D. Trimming removed 4 bases from V and 1 base from J, with 7 bases in between. Germline assignment: CDR1 MGHDK and CDR2 SYGVNS. The CDR3 length is 14 residues. This CDR3 is CASSGSRNTGELFF. The CDR3, as DNA: TGTGCCAGCAGTGGTTCCAGGAACACCGGGGAGCTGTTTTTT.